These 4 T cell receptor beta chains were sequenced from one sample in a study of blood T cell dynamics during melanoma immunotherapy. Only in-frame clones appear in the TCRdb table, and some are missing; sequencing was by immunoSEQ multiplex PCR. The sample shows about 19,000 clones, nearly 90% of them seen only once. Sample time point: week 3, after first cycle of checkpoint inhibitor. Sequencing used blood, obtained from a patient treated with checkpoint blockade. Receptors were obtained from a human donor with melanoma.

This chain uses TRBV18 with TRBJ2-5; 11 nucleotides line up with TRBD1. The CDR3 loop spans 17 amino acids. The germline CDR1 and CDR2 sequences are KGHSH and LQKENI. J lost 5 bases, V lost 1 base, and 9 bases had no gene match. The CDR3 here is CASSPLLWTGGLETQYF. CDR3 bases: TGTGCCAGCTCACCACTGTTATGGACAGGGGGCTTGGAGACCCAGTACTTC.

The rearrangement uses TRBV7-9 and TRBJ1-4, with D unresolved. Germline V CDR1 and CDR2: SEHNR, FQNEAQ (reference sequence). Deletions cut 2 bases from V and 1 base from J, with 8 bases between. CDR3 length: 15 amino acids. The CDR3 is CASSLSVLTNEKLFF. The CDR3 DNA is TGTGCCAGCAGCTTATCGGTTCTAACTAATGAAAAACTGTTTTTT.

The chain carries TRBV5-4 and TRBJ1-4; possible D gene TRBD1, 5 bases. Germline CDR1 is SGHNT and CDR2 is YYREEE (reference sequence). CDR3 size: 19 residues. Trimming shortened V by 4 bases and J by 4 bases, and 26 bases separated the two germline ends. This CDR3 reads CASSPPRDSTPNRNEKLFF. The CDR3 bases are TGTGCCAGCAGCCCACCCCGAGACAGCACGCCGAACCGTAATGAAAAACTGTTTTTT.

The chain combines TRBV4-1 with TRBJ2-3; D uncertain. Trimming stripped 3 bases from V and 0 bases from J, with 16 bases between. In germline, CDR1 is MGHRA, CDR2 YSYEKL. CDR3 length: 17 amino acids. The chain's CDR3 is CASSQTLSASSTDTQYF. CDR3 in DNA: TGCGCCAGCAGCCAGACCCTCTCAGCCTCTAGCACAGATACGCAGTATTTT.